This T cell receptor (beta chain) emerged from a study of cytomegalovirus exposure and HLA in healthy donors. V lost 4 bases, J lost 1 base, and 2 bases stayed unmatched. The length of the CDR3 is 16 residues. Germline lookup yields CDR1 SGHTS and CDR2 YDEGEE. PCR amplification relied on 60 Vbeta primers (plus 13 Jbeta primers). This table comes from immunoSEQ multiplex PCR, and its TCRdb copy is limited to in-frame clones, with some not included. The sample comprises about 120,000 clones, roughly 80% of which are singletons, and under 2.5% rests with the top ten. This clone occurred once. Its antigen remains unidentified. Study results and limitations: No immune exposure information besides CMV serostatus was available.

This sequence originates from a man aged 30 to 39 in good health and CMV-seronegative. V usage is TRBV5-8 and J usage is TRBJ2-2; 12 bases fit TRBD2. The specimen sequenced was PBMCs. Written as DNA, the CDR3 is TGTGCCAGCAGCCCGGGACTAGCGGGGAACACCGGGGAGCTGTTTTTT. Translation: CASSPGLAGNTGELFF.